This entry describes one T cell receptor (beta chain). Sequenced by immunoSEQ multiplex PCR; TCRdb stores in-frame clones only, minus some. The table records roughly 190,000 clones, about four fifths of them present only once. The data stem from a study of blood T cell repertoires in COVID-19. This CDR3 comprises 14 residues. The germline gives CDR1 LGHDT, CDR2 YNNKEL (reference sequence). V was shortened by 1 base and J by 5 bases, with 11 bases between the two germline ends. The clonotype comes from a man aged 45-60 years with active or convalescent COVID-19. The rearrangement uses TRBV3-1 (or the pseudogene TRBV3-2) and TRBJ2-5, with a weak D call TRBD2 (6 bases). What was sequenced was peripheral blood. The CDR3 DNA reads TGTGCCAGCAGCCAAGCCAGCGGGCGGGAGACCCAGTACTTC. Encoded protein: CASSQASGRETQYF.